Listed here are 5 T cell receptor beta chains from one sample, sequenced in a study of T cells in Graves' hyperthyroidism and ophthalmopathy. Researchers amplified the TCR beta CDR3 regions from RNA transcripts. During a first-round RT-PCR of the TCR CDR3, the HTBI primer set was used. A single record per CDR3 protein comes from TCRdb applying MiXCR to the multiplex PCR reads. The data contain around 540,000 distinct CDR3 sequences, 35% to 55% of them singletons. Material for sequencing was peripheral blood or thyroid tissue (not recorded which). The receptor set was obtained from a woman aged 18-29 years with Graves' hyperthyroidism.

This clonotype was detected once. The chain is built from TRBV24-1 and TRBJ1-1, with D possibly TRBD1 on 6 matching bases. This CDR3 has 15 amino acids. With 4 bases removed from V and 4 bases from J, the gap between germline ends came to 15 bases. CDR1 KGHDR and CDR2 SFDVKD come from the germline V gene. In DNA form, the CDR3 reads TGTGCCACCAGTGACGTACAGGGTCTCGGCACTGAAGCTTTCTTT. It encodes CATSDVQGLGTEAFF.

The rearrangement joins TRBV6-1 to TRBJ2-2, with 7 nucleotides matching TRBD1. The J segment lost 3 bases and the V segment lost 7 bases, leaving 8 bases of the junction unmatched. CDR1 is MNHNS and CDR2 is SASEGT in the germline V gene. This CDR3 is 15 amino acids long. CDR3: CASTQGQTYTGELFF. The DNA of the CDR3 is TGTGCCAGCACCCAGGGACAGACTTACACCGGGGAGCTGTTTTTT.

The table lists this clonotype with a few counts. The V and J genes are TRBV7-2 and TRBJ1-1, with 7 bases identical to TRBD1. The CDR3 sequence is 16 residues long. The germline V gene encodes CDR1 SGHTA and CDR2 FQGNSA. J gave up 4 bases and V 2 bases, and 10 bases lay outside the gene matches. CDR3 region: CASSLTLTGSFTEAFF. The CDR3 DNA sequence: TGTGCCAGCAGCTTAACTTTGACAGGGTCGTTCACTGAAGCTTTCTTT.

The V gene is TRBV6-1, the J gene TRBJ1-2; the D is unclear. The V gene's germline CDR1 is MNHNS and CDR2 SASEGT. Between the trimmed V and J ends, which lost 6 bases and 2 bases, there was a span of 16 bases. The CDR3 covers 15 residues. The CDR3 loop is CASRPAGGSNYGYTF. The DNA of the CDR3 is TGTGCCAGCAGACCCGCGGGCGGCTCGAACTATGGCTACACCTTC.

The CDR3 sequence is CASQQGLSYEQYF. The CDR3 DNA follows: TGTGCCAGCCAACAGGGGCTCTCATACGAGCAGTACTTC. The chain is built from TRBV6-1 and TRBJ2-7, with 7 positions matching TRBD1. CDR1 is MNHNS and CDR2 is SASEGT in the germline V gene. This CDR3 comprises 13 residues. Losses at the gene ends were 8 bases for V and 4 bases for J; bases not matched to a gene: 8.